This T cell receptor (beta chain) is drawn from a study of cytomegalovirus exposure and HLA in healthy donors. Study-wide results and limits: Some TCR beta chains (more than 150 of them) were listed as cytomegalovirus-associated. A few of the chains that were CMV-associated were confirmed in vitro to be specific for CMV antigens.

To note about this clone: What it binds is unknown.

TCRdb's copy holds only in-frame clones and misses some; the assay was immunoSEQ multiplex PCR. The table has about 120,000 clones, approximately 89% seen once. The V and J ends lost 5 bases and 0 bases respectively, with 14 bases between them. Germline-derived CDR1 and CDR2 are KGHSH and LQKENI. There are 16 residues in the CDR3. The sequencing input was PBMCs. The V gene is TRBV18, the J gene TRBJ2-1, with D possibly TRBD2 on 5 matching bases. This receptor was identified in a man aged 18 to 30 in good health and CMV-seronegative. CDR3 in DNA: TGTGCCAGCTCAGCAAGGACTCTGAGCTCCTACAATGAGCAGTTCTTC. Translation gives CASSARTLSSYNEQFF.